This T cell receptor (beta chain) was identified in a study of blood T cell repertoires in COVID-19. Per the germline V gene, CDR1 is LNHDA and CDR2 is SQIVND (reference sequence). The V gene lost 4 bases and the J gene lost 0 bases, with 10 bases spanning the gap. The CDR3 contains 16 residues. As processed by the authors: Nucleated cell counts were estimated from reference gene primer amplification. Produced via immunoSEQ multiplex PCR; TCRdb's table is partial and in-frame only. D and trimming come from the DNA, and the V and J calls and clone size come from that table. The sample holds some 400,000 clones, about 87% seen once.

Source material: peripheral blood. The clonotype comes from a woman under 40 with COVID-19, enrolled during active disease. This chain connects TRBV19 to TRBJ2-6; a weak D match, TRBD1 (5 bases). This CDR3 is CASSNPRASGANVLTF. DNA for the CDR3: TGTGCCAGTAGTAACCCCAGGGCCTCTGGGGCCAACGTCCTGACTTTC.